This T cell receptor beta chain was captured by sequencing in a study of blood T cell repertoires in COVID-19. Across the study: Italy, Spain and the United States were the sources of the convalescent and acute COVID-19 samples. The analysed material was cDNA or gDNA that came from T cells, B-cell-depleted T cells, or PBMCs.

Assay used: immunoSEQ multiplex PCR; TCRdb lists only in-frame clones, some missing. This table holds some 70,000 clones, about 90% found once. Germline V gene lookup returns CDR1 SGHRS and CDR2 YFSETQ. V was pared by 6 bases and J by 6 bases, with 10 bases between. The CDR3 has 11 residues. Patients in Seattle were enrolled during active infection, then followed longitudinally. V is TRBV5-1 and J is TRBJ2-7; D gene unclear. The source is a man aged 45-65 years with COVID-19, enrolled during active disease. Sequencing was performed on peripheral blood. CDR3 nucleotides: TGCGCCAGCAACCTTGGTAGCGAGCAGTACTTC. This encodes CASNLGSEQYF. Looking up the rest from reference TRBV5-1 and TRBJ2-7 gives the full variable domain: KAGVTQTPRYLIKTRGQQVTLSCSPISGHRSVSWYQQTPGQGLQFLFEYFSETQRNKGNFPGRFSGRQFSNSRSEMNVSTLELGDSALYLCASNLGSEQYFGPGTRLTVT.